Listed below are T cell receptor beta chains from one sample, sequenced in a study of blood T cell repertoires in COVID-19. The table came from immunoSEQ multiplex PCR; TCRdb's copy has only in-frame clones and leaves some out. The sample holds some 5,700 clones, around 91% seen once. Input material: peripheral blood. Every receptor here comes from a human donor in a cohort sampled during active COVID-19. Each CDR3 is given with its conserved first and last residue. D genes are given only for firm matches. Part of the rows lack a size; the others show once, few, many or a class for expanded clones.

>-|TRBJ2-2|TRBV5-4|-
TGTGCCAGCAGCTTGGCCGAGCGGAGGAACACCGGGGAGCTGTTTTTT
CASSLAERRNTGELFF
>-|TRBJ2-7|TRBV28|-
TGTGCCAGCCAACCGGCGGGCACAGGGTTAGAGGAGCAGTACTTC
CASQPAGTGLEEQYF
>-|TRBJ1-1|TRBV7-8|-
TGTGCCAGCAGCCGCCGCTACTTACCTGAAGCTTTCTTT
CASSRRYLPEAFF
>-|TRBJ1-5|TRBV19|-
TGTGCCAGTAGTATTTCGCGGGGGGGCGGATCCTCACCCCAGCATTTT
CASSISRGGGSSPQHF
>TRBD2|TRBJ2-7|TRBV5-1|-
TGCGCCAGCAGCCCCTATTTAGCGGGAGAGTCGTTCTACGAGCAGTACTTC
CASSPYLAGESFYEQYF
>-|TRBJ1-6|TRBV9|-
TGTGCCAGCAGCGGAGAGTTGTACAGGAGCAATTCACCCCTCCACTTT
CASSGELYRSNSPLHF
>-|TRBJ2-7|TRBV4-1|-
TGCGCCAGCAGCCAAGAGCGGCGGGGCACCTACGAGCAGTACTTC
CASSQERRGTYEQYF
>TRBD2|TRBJ2-3|TRBV4-1|-
TGCGCCAGCAGCCAAGTCCTAGCGGGAGTTACAGATACGCAGTATTTT
CASSQVLAGVTDTQYF
>TRBD2|TRBJ2-7|TRBV2|-
TGTGCCAGCAGTCTCCGCGGCGGGGGGGCACAAAACGAGCAGTACTTC
CASSLRGGGAQNEQYF
>-|TRBJ2-1|TRBV23-1|-
TGCGCCAGAAGTCGGGTAAGAGGCAATGAGCAGTTCTTC
CARSRVRGNEQFF
>TRBD2|TRBJ2-3|TRBV24-1|-
TGTGCCACCAGTGATTTTACCCGCCCGGGGAGCGGGAGCGCAGATACGCAGTATTTT
CATSDFTRPGSGSADTQYF
>TRBD1|TRBJ1-5|TRBV6-5|once
TGTGCCAGCATCCTAGGACAGGGTCGCCAGCCCCAGCATTTT
CASILGQGRQPQHF
>-|TRBJ2-7|TRBV18|once
TGTGCCAGCTCACCGAACAGGGCTATTTCCTACGAGCAGTACTTC
CASSPNRAISYEQYF
>-|TRBJ2-1|TRBV6-1|-
TGTGCCAGCAGTGACCAACTAGAGCTACGGCAGTTCTTC
CASSDQLELRQFF
>TRBD2|TRBJ2-2|TRBV18|once
TGTGCCAGCTCACCACCATCCGGGGGGGTGACCGGGGAGCTGTTTTTT
CASSPPSGGVTGELFF
>TRBD1|TRBJ2-7|TRBV6-2/TRBV6-3|-
TGTGCCAGCAGTGACCCGGGACAGGCCTACGAGCAGTACTTC
CASSDPGQAYEQYF
>-|TRBJ2-1|TRBV4-1|once
TGCGCCAGCAGCCCCAGCGAGGGGGGGTATTACAATGAGCAGTTCTTC
CASSPSEGGYYNEQFF
>TRBD2|TRBJ2-7|TRBV4-3|-
TGCGCCAGCAGCCAAGAACGGGGGGCCTACGAGCAGTACTTC
CASSQERGAYEQYF
>TRBD2|TRBJ2-7|TRBV4-2|once
TGTGCCAGCAGCCAAGATCCAGCGGGAGAGGTGATGGCAACCTACGAGCAGTACTTC
CASSQDPAGEVMATYEQYF
>-|TRBJ2-7|TRBV4-2|once
TGTGCCAGCAGCCAAGTCGGGAGCTCCTACGAGCAGTACTTC
CASSQVGSSYEQYF
>-|TRBJ2-1|TRBV11-3|-
TGTGCCAGCGGGCGCGCCCCCGTCGATGAGCAGTTCTTC
CASGRAPVDEQFF
>TRBD2|TRBJ2-3|TRBV19|-
TGTGCCAGTAGTATAGGACTAGCGGCTAGCACAGATACGCAGTATTTT
CASSIGLAASTDTQYF
>TRBD2|TRBJ2-1|TRBV19|-
TGTGCCAGTAGTATTCTCGGACTAGCAAATGAGCAGTTCTTC
CASSILGLANEQFF
>TRBD2|TRBJ2-2|TRBV3-1/TRBV3-2|-
TGTGCCAGCAGCCAACTAGGGACTATGAACACCGGGGAGCTGTTTTTT
CASSQLGTMNTGELFF
>-|TRBJ2-7|TRBV5-5|-
TGTGCCAGCAGCTTCGGGGGGCAGAGCTCCTACGAGCAGTACTTC
CASSFGGQSSYEQYF
>-|TRBJ2-7|TRBV27|-
TGTGCCAGCAGTTTATTGGGGGGAGAGGCCTCCTACGAGCAGTACTTC
CASSLLGGEASYEQYF
>-|TRBJ2-4|TRBV3-1/TRBV3-2|-
TGTGCCAGCAGCCAAGGTATAGCCAAAAACATTCAGTACTTC
CASSQGIAKNIQYF
>TRBD2|TRBJ2-3|TRBV30|-
TGTGCCTGGAGTGGGACTAGCGGGTCTAGCACAGATACGCAGTATTTT
CAWSGTSGSSTDTQYF
>-|TRBJ1-3|TRBV11-3|-
TGTGCCAGCAGCTCGCAGGGCTCTGGAAACACCATATATTTT
CASSSQGSGNTIYF